This T cell receptor (beta chain) was obtained from a study of T cell responses to AZD1222 COVID-19 vaccine. In its sample, this clone was seen a few times. Its antigen is not known. The germline V gene encodes CDR1 SGHAT and CDR2 FQNNGV. CDR3 length equals 14 residues. Trimming stripped 1 base from V and 8 bases from J, with 14 bases between. The study, taken as a whole, reports: Dominant CD4 TCR responses targeted spike regions 160-218 and 743-854. After two AZD1222 doses, spike-specific TCR breadth and depth rose versus day 0. Targets within unmutated variant regions were reportedly found for nearly half of spike-specific TCRs.

Only in-frame clones appear in the TCRdb table, and some are missing; sequencing was by immunoSEQ multiplex PCR. The table records roughly 140,000 clones, 80% to 95% of them present only once. This chain joins TRBV11-2 and TRBJ1-2; no clear D. The receptor was isolated from an adult who received the AZD1222 COVID-19 vaccine. Sample: peripheral blood, taken 28 days after the second AZD1222 dose. The DNA of the CDR3 is TGTGCCAGCAGCTTAGGCAGGTCCGTGGGGGGCTACACCTTC. This gives the protein CASSLGRSVGGYTF.